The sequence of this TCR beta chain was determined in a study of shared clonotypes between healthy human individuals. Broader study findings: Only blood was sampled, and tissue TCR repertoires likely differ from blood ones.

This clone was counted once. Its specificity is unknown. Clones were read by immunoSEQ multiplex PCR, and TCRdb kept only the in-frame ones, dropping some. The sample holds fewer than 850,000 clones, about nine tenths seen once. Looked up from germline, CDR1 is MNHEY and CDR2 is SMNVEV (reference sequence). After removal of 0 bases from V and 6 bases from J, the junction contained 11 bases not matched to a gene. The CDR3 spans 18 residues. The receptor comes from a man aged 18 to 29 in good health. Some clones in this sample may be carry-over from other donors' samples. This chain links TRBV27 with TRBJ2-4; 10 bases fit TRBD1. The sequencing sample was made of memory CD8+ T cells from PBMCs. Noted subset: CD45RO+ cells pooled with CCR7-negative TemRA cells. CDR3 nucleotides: TGTGCCAGCAGTTTATCCGGCCCGGGACAGGGGCGCGGAAACATTCAGTACTTC. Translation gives CASSLSGPGQGRGNIQYF.